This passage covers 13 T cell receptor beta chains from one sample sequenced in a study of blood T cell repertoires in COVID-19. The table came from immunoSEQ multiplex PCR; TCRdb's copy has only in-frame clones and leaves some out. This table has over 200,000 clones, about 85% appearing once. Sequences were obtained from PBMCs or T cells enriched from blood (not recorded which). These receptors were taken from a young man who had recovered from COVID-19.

CDR3 sequence: CAWSFGDMNTEAFF. In DNA form, the CDR3 reads TGTGCCTGGAGTTTCGGGGACATGAACACTGAAGCTTTCTTT. The genes are TRBV30 and TRBJ1-1, with D perhaps TRBD1 (6 bases). Deletions cut 2 bases from V and 0 bases from J, with 10 bases between. The germline CDR1 and CDR2 sequences are GTSNPN and SVGIG (reference sequence). CDR3 size: 14 residues. The full variable domain, in which reference TRBV30 and TRBJ1-1 provide the parts outside the CDR3, is SQTIHQWPATLVQPVGSPLSLECTVEGTSNPNLYWYRQAAGRGLQLLFYSVGIGQISSEVPQNLSASRPQDRQFILSSKKLLLSDSGFYLCAWSFGDMNTEAFFGQGTRLTVV.

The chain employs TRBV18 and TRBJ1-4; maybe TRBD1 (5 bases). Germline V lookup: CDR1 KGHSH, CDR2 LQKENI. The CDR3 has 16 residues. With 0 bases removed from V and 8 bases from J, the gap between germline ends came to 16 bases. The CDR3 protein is CASSPPGSGIGEKLFF. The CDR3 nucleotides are TGTGCCAGCTCACCACCGGGTTCAGGGATCGGGGAAAAACTGTTTTTT.

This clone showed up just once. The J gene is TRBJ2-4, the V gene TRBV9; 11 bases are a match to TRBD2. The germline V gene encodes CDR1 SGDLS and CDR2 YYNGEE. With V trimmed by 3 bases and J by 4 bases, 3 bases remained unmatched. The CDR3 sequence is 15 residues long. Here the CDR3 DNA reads TGTGCCAGCAGCGCCGGGACTAGCGGAAAAAACATTCAGTACTTC. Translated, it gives CASSAGTSGKNIQYF.

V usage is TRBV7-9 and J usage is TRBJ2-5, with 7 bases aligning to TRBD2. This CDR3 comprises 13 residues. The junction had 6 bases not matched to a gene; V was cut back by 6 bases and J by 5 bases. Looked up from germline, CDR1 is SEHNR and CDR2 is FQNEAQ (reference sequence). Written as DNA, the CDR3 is TGTGCCAGCAGAGCGGGGTCTAGGGAGACCCAGTACTTC. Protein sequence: CASRAGSRETQYF. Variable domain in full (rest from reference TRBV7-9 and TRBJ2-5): DTGVSQNPRHKITKRGQNVTFRCDPISEHNRLYWYRQTLGQGPEFLTYFQNEAQLEKSRLLSDRFSAERPKGSFSTLEIQRTEQGDSAMYLCASRAGSRETQYFGPGTRLLVL.

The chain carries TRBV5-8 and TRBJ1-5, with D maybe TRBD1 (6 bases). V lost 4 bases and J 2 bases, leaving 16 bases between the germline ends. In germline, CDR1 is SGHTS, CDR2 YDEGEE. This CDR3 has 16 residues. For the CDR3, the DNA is TGTGCCAGCAGCCTGGGGGCCAGGGCCGGCAATCAGCCCCAGCATTTT. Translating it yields CASSLGARAGNQPQHF.

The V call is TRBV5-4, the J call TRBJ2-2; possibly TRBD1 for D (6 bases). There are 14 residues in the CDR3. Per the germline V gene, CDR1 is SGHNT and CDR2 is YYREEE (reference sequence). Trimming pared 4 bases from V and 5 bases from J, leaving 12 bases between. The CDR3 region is CASSRGGGTGELFF. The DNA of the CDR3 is TGTGCCAGCAGCCGAGGGGGTGGGACCGGGGAGCTGTTTTTT.

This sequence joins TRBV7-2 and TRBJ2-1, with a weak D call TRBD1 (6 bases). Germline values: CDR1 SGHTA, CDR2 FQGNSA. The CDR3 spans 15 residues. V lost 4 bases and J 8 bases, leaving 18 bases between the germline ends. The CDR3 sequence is CASSSFLLGADEQFF. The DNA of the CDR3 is TGTGCCAGCAGCTCCTTCCTTTTGGGGGCTGATGAGCAGTTCTTC.

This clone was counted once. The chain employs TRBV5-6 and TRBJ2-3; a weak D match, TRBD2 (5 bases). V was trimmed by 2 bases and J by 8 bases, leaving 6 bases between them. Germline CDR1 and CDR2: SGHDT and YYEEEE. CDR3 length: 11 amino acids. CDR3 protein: CASSLGGTQYF. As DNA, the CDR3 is TGTGCCAGCAGCTTAGGAGGTACGCAGTATTTT.

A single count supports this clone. CDR3 nucleotides: TGTGCCAGCACCCCAGATCCGGGGGGCAAAGAGACCCAGTACTTC. Translating it yields CASTPDPGGKETQYF. The J gene is TRBJ2-5, the V gene TRBV5-4; tentative D call: TRBD2 (7 bases). CDR1 and CDR2 (germline): SGHNT, YYREEE (reference sequence). Trimming took 6 bases from V and 3 from J, leaving 18 bases between them. The CDR3 spans 15 residues.

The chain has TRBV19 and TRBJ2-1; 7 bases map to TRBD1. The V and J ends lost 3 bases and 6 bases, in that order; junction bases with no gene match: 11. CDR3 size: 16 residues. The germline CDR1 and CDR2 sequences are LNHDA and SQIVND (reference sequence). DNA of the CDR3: TGTGCCAGTAGTATTTTGGACAGGAACGAGGGCAATGAGCAGTTCTTC. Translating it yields CASSILDRNEGNEQFF.

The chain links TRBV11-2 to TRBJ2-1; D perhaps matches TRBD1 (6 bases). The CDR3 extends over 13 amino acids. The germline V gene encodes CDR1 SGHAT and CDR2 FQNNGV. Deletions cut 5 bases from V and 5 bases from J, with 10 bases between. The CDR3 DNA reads TGTGCCAGCAGCAGAAGACAGGACAATGAGCAGTTCTTC. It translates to CASSRRQDNEQFF.

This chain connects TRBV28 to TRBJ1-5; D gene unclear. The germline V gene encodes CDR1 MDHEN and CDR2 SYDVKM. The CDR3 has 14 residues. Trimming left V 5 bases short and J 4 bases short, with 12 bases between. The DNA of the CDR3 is TGTGCCAGCAGTAGACATTCTGGGAATCAGCCCCAGCATTTT. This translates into CASSRHSGNQPQHF.

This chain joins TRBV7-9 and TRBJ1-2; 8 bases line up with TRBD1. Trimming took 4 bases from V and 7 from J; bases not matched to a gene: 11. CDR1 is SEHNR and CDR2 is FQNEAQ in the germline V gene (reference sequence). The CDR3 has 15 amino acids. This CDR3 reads CASSWKERTGSGYTF. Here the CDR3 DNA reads TGTGCCAGCAGCTGGAAGGAAAGGACAGGGAGTGGCTACACCTTC.